Listed below are T cell receptor beta chains from one sample, sequenced in a study of cytomegalovirus exposure and HLA in healthy donors. The assay was immunoSEQ multiplex PCR, and TCRdb's table has in-frame clones only and misses some. The sample carries around 400,000 clones, 86% recorded once. The specimen was PBMCs. Receptors originate from a woman aged 18 to 35 in good health and CMV-seronegative. The CDR3 runs from the conserved cysteine through the conserved F or W. A D gene is named only where the DNA matches it firmly. Size tells how often a clone was seen (once, few, many) or the class of an expanded clone, and some rows leave it out.

d_call: TRBD2
clone_size: .
v_call: TRBV7-9
j_call: TRBJ2-2
cdr3_nt: TGTGCCAGCAGCAGCGGGAGGGCGAACACCGGGGAGCTGTTTTTT
cdr3_aa: CASSSGRANTGELFF

d_call: TRBD1
clone_size: .
v_call: TRBV30
j_call: TRBJ2-2
cdr3_nt: TGTGCCTGGAGGATCTTGGGGACAGGGGACACCGGGGAGCTGTTTTTT
cdr3_aa: CAWRILGTGDTGELFF

d_call: .
clone_size: .
v_call: TRBV4-1
j_call: TRBJ2-3
cdr3_nt: TGCGCCAGCAGCTCGTCGTCGACAGATACGCAGTATTTT
cdr3_aa: CASSSSSTDTQYF

d_call: TRBD2
clone_size: .
v_call: TRBV4-2
j_call: TRBJ2-2
cdr3_nt: TGTGCCAGCAGCCAAGTATTAGCGGGGGCCGGGGAGCTGTTTTTT
cdr3_aa: CASSQVLAGAGELFF

d_call: TRBD2
clone_size: .
v_call: TRBV28
j_call: TRBJ2-1
cdr3_nt: TGTGCCAGCAGTCCTAGCGGGCCGTCCTACAATGAGCAGTTCTTC
cdr3_aa: CASSPSGPSYNEQFF

d_call: .
clone_size: .
v_call: TRBV28
j_call: TRBJ1-1
cdr3_nt: TGTGCCAGCAGCCCCCAGGGGACTGAAGCTTTCTTT
cdr3_aa: CASSPQGTEAFF

d_call: .
clone_size: .
v_call: TRBV5-6
j_call: TRBJ2-7
cdr3_nt: TGTGCCAGCAGCTTGGCCCCGTCTAGGGAGCAGTACTTC
cdr3_aa: CASSLAPSREQYF

d_call: .
clone_size: .
v_call: TRBV13
j_call: TRBJ1-6
cdr3_nt: TGTGCCAGCAGCTCCCGCCTGCCGGGTACTCCACCCCTCCACTTT
cdr3_aa: CASSSRLPGTPPLHF

d_call: TRBD1
clone_size: few
v_call: TRBV30
j_call: TRBJ1-6
cdr3_nt: TGTGCCTGGAGCCCCGGACAGGTTAATTCACCCCTCCACTTT
cdr3_aa: CAWSPGQVNSPLHF

d_call: .
clone_size: once
v_call: TRBV28
j_call: TRBJ2-1
cdr3_nt: TGTGCCAGCAGTTCGACGACTAAGCCCTCCTACAATGAGCAGTTCTTC
cdr3_aa: CASSSTTKPSYNEQFF

d_call: .
clone_size: .
v_call: TRBV15
j_call: TRBJ2-5
cdr3_nt: TGTGCCACCAGCAGAGGCGGGCTAAGCCAAGAGACCCAGTACTTC
cdr3_aa: CATSRGGLSQETQYF

d_call: TRBD1
clone_size: .
v_call: TRBV9
j_call: TRBJ2-7
cdr3_nt: TGTGCCAGCAGCGAGGGGCAGGGGGCCTTCTACGAGCAGTACTTC
cdr3_aa: CASSEGQGAFYEQYF

d_call: TRBD1
clone_size: .
v_call: TRBV29-1
j_call: TRBJ2-7
cdr3_nt: TGCAGCGTCGCCGGGACAGGATCCTACGAGCAGTACTTC
cdr3_aa: CSVAGTGSYEQYF

d_call: .
clone_size: .
v_call: TRBV28
j_call: TRBJ1-1
cdr3_nt: TGTGCCAGCAGTTTAGGGGGCATTGAAGCTTTCTTT
cdr3_aa: CASSLGGIEAFF

d_call: TRBD1
clone_size: few
v_call: TRBV20-1
j_call: TRBJ1-4
cdr3_nt: TGCAGTGCTAGAGTGGACAGGGGGATTTTT
cdr3_aa: CSARVDRGIF

d_call: .
clone_size: .
v_call: TRBV7-6
j_call: TRBJ2-5
cdr3_nt: TGTGCCAGCAGCAACCAAGAGGGGACCCAGTACTTC
cdr3_aa: CASSNQEGTQYF